This T cell receptor (beta chain) appears in the sequencing data of a study of blood T cell repertoires in COVID-19. Overall study context: Samples representing acute and convalescent COVID-19 were sourced from the United States, Italy and Spain. T cells, B-cell-depleted T cells, or PBMCs provided the cDNA or gDNA that served as material.

The CDR3 runs to 15 residues. V gave up 2 bases and J gave up 7 bases, with 15 bases separating them. The germline CDR1 and CDR2 sequences are PRHDT and FYEKMQ (reference sequence). Original processing methods: For nucleated cells, counts were estimated from reference gene primer amplification. The assay was immunoSEQ multiplex PCR, and TCRdb's table has in-frame clones only and misses some. The V and J calls and clone size are taken from that table; D and trimming were inferred from the DNA. The table has under 250,000 clones, about 93% seen once. During active infection, Seattle patients enrolled and were then monitored through disease.

The J gene is TRBJ2-1, the V gene TRBV13, with a weak D call TRBD1 (5 bases). The sequencing input was peripheral blood. This clonotype was obtained from a man younger than 45 with COVID-19, enrolled during active disease. The CDR3 coding sequence is TGTGCCAGCAGCTTAAGGGCAGGGATGGGTAATGAGCAGTTCTTC. It is translated as CASSLRAGMGNEQFF.